The 21 T cell receptor beta chains in this list originate from one sample, sequenced in a study of blood T cell repertoires in COVID-19. The table came from immunoSEQ multiplex PCR; TCRdb's copy has only in-frame clones and leaves some out. This table has approximately 200,000 clones, around 80% appearing once. Sample: peripheral blood. The receptors here all came from a woman aged 80 or older with acute or convalescent COVID-19.

V usage is TRBV30 and J usage is TRBJ1-4; 9 positions match TRBD1. V lost 3 bases to trimming and J lost 7 bases; unmatched junction nucleotides: 9. The CDR3 runs to 15 residues. Germline CDR1 is GTSNPN and CDR2 is SVGIG (reference sequence). The CDR3 DNA sequence: TGTGCCTGGAGCCACACCGGGACAGGGATTGAAAAACTGTTTTTT. Its protein is CAWSHTGTGIEKLFF.

The chain couples TRBV7-9 to TRBJ2-7, with 9 bases identical to TRBD1. Per germline, CDR1 SEHNR and CDR2 FQNEAQ (reference sequence). After removal of 5 bases from V and 1 base from J, the junction contained 9 bases not matched to a gene. CDR3 length: 16 amino acids. In DNA, the CDR3 is TGTGCCAGCAGCCTAACCGACAGGGGGGGATCCTACGAGCAGTACTTC. Amino acids: CASSLTDRGGSYEQYF.

The sample holds a few counts of this clone. This sequence joins TRBV29-1 and TRBJ2-1; 7 positions match TRBD1. The trim removed 2 bases at V and 9 bases at J, leaving 7 bases unmatched. CDR3 length: 13 residues. Per the germline V gene, CDR1 is SQVTM and CDR2 is ANQGSEA. CDR3 bases: TGCAGCGTTGAAACACAGGGGTTGGGTGAGCAGTTCTTC. This translates into CSVETQGLGEQFF.

The rearrangement uses TRBV6-2 or TRBV6-3 and TRBJ2-3; D is undetermined. Between the trimmed V and J ends, which lost 4 bases and 2 bases, there was a span of 10 bases. The CDR3 runs 14 residues. CDR1 is MNHEY and CDR2 is SVGEGT in the germline V gene. The CDR3 loop is CASSLGQTTDTQYF. In nucleotides, the CDR3 is TGTGCCAGCAGTTTGGGCCAGACCACAGATACGCAGTATTTT.

This clone appeared a few times. J is TRBJ2-5 and V is TRBV10-2, with 7 nucleotides matching TRBD1. The CDR3 loop spans 13 amino acids. V dropped 8 bases and J dropped 3; count of bases not matched to a gene: 6. Germline CDR1 WSHSY, CDR2 SAAADI. The chain's CDR3 is CASGWDSKETQYF. The DNA for the CDR3 is TGCGCCAGCGGATGGGACAGTAAAGAGACCCAGTACTTC.

This chain connects TRBV7-9 to TRBJ2-3, with D possibly being TRBD2 (6 bases). The CDR3 is 14 residues long. V was trimmed by 0 bases and J by 4 bases, leaving 8 bases between them. The germline V gene has CDR1 SEHNR and CDR2 FQNEAQ (reference sequence). The CDR3 DNA sequence: TGTGCCAGCAGCTTAGCTACGGGGGCAGATACGCAGTATTTT. It yields the protein CASSLATGADTQYF.

The chain joins TRBV19 to TRBJ1-1; D may be TRBD1 (6 bases). The CDR3 sequence is 14 residues long. The ends were cut back, 5 bases at V and 1 base at J, with 11 bases in the middle. CDR1 is LNHDA and CDR2 is SQIVND in the germline V gene (reference sequence). The CDR3 DNA follows: TGTGCCAGTAGTCGGACAGCCTCGAACACTGAAGCTTTCTTT. As protein: CASSRTASNTEAFF.

The rearrangement uses TRBV6-6 and TRBJ1-5; a possible D gene is TRBD1 (5 bases). V lost 2 bases and J lost 1, with 12 bases in between. The germline CDR1 and CDR2 sequences are MNHNY and SVGAGI (reference sequence). This CDR3 has 16 amino acids. CDR3 bases: TGTGCCAGCAGTTACGGGGGTGGGGGGAGCAATCAGCCCCAGCATTTT. It yields the protein CASSYGGGGSNQPQHF.

This chain connects TRBV7-6 to TRBJ2-7, with TRBD2 identical over 9 bases. The CDR3 contains 16 residues. Germline assignment: CDR1 SGHVS and CDR2 FNYEAQ. Losses at the gene ends were 1 base for V and 0 bases for J; bases not matched to a gene: 4. This CDR3 reads CASSLVPSGVSYEQYF. In nucleotides, the CDR3 is TGTGCCAGCAGCTTAGTCCCTAGCGGGGTCTCCTACGAGCAGTACTTC. Based on the CDR3 plus reference TRBV7-6 and TRBJ2-7, the full variable domain is GAGVSQSPRYKVTKRGQDVALRCDPISGHVSLYWYRQALGQGPEFLTYFNYEAQQDKSGLPNDRFSAERPEGSISTLTIQRTEQRDSAMYRCASSLVPSGVSYEQYFGPGTRLTVT.

The chain joins TRBV5-4 to TRBJ1-5; TRBD1 is a possible D gene (6 bases). The germline CDR1 and CDR2 sequences are SGHNT and YYREEE (reference sequence). This CDR3 contains 16 residues. The V and J ends lost 0 bases and 2 bases respectively, with 12 bases between them. The CDR3 is CASSLGGQGGNQPQHF. The CDR3 DNA sequence: TGTGCCAGCAGCTTGGGGGGGCAGGGAGGCAATCAGCCCCAGCATTTT.

The chain has TRBV3-1 (or the pseudogene TRBV3-2) and TRBJ2-5; weak D call: TRBD1 (7 bases). Germline V gives CDR1 LGHDT, CDR2 YNNKEL (reference sequence). CDR3 length: 14 residues. V dropped 3 bases and J dropped 4 bases, with 12 bases sitting between them. The CDR3 is CASSQGQGGETQYF. Here the CDR3 DNA reads TGTGCCAGCAGCCAGGGCCAGGGGGGAGAGACCCAGTACTTC.

This clone appeared once. The chain employs TRBV6-2 or TRBV6-3 and TRBJ1-2, with a possible D match to TRBD1 (5 bases). Germline loops: CDR1 MNHEY, CDR2 SVGEGT. Between the trimmed V and J ends, which lost 0 bases and 6 bases, there was a span of 8 bases. The CDR3 runs 13 residues. This CDR3 reads CASSYSRGNGYTF. CDR3 nucleotide sequence: TGTGCCAGCAGTTACTCGCGGGGGAATGGCTACACCTTC.

The chain carries TRBV3-1 (or the pseudogene TRBV3-2) and TRBJ2-7; weak D call: TRBD1 (5 bases). The ends were cut back, 4 bases at V and 7 bases at J, with 11 bases in the middle. The germline gives CDR1 LGHDT, CDR2 YNNKEL (reference sequence). The CDR3 is 12 amino acids. CDR3 bases: TGTGCCAGCAGCCTTGACAGAAATGAGCAGTACTTC. Protein sequence: CASSLDRNEQYF.

The rearrangement links TRBV6-5 to TRBJ2-7, with D possibly TRBD1 on 6 matching bases. This CDR3 comprises 13 residues. V was shortened by 8 bases and J by 2 bases, with 13 bases between the two germline ends. CDR1 is MNHEY, CDR2 SVGAGI, per germline. CDR3 sequence reads: CASSGGQTYEQYF. The CDR3 bases are TGTGCCAGCTCTGGCGGACAGACCTACGAGCAGTACTTC.

This clone was seen once. CDR3: CASSPGGTIVRVNPLAKNIQYF. For the CDR3, the DNA is TGCGCCAGCAGCCCCGGGGGGACTATCGTCCGGGTGAATCCTCTCGCCAAAAACATTCAGTACTTC. The chain is built from TRBV23-1 and TRBJ2-4; 7 positions agree with TRBD2. TRBV23-1 counts as an open reading frame of uncertain function. V lost 6 bases, J lost 1 base, and 27 bases stayed unmatched. The CDR3 totals 22 residues.

The rearrangement uses TRBV5-4 and TRBJ2-7; 9 bases map to TRBD1. Germline V gene data show CDR1 as SGHNT and CDR2 as YYREEE (reference sequence). The CDR3 covers 15 residues. Trimming removed 4 bases from V and 5 bases from J; junction bases left unmatched: 10. CDR3 nucleotides: TGTGCCAGCAGCCCTACCTGGGACAGGGCGGACGAGCAGTACTTC. Encoded protein: CASSPTWDRADEQYF.

The rearrangement uses TRBV6-5 and TRBJ2-2; TRBD1 agrees at 8 bases. The germline V gene has CDR1 MNHEY and CDR2 SVGAGI. CDR3 length equals 15 residues. V was pared by 6 bases and J by 5 bases, with 8 bases of the junction left unmatched. CDR3 bases: TGTGCCAGCAGCGCCCAGGGGGCCGGGACCGGGGAGCTGTTTTTT. As protein: CASSAQGAGTGELFF.

The chain uses TRBV11-2 and TRBJ1-2; 7 positions agree with TRBD1. J gave up 6 bases and V 1 base, and 11 bases lay outside the gene matches. Germline V gene lookup returns CDR1 SGHAT and CDR2 FQNNGV. This CDR3 comprises 16 residues. CDR3 coding DNA: TGTGCCAGCAGCTTAGGGGCCGGGACAGCAATCGATGGCTACACCTTC. Its protein product is CASSLGAGTAIDGYTF.

This rearrangement joins TRBV30 to TRBJ2-5; weak D call: TRBD2 (6 bases). The germline V gene encodes CDR1 GTSNPN and CDR2 SVGIG (reference sequence). V dropped 0 bases and J dropped 5 bases, with 10 bases sitting between them. The CDR3 contains 13 residues. The CDR3 bases are TGTGCCTGGAGTGTACGGGGGAGTGAGACCCAGTACTTC. Protein sequence: CAWSVRGSETQYF.

This rearrangement joins TRBV18 to TRBJ1-2, with TRBD1 matching 9 bases. Per the germline V gene, CDR1 is KGHSH and CDR2 is LQKENI. The CDR3 runs 17 residues. Unmatched junction bases numbered 8, after V lost 1 base and J lost 2 bases. The CDR3 sequence is CASSPRNWGQGNYGYTF. The CDR3 region has the DNA TGTGCCAGCTCACCACGAAATTGGGGACAGGGAAACTATGGCTACACCTTC.

The chain couples TRBV5-4 to TRBJ1-2; possible D gene TRBD1, 6 bases. In germline, CDR1 is SGHNT, CDR2 YYREEE (reference sequence). Deletions cut 3 bases from V and 1 base from J, with 19 bases between. The CDR3 is 17 residues long. CDR3 in amino acids: CASSSGGPATVNYGYTF. CDR3 nucleotides: TGTGCCAGCAGCTCGGGGGGGCCCGCGACAGTTAACTATGGCTACACCTTC.